This is a list of T cell receptor beta chains from one sample in a study of blood T cell repertoires in COVID-19. Using immunoSEQ multiplex PCR, the repertoire was profiled, and TCRdb retains in-frame clones only, with some absent. Among fewer than 75,000 clones listed, roughly 90% were seen once. The sample taken for sequencing was peripheral blood. The receptors here all came from a man aged 65-85 years with acute or convalescent COVID-19. Each CDR3 is given with its conserved first and last residue. The order of the fields is V gene, CDR3 protein.

>TRBV7-3
CASSTSGGINEQFF
>TRBV5-4
CASSFVTGSSYNSPLHF
>TRBV5-6
CASSLGQGLGDEKLFF
>TRBV7-2
CASSSAAGFLGELFF
>TRBV19
CASRVRGEAYEQYF
>TRBV6-5
CASTPRGSGTGELFF
>TRBV6-2/TRBV6-3
CASSLMTANTEAFF
>TRBV7-9
CASSQGQEGGYTF
>TRBV5-1
CASSLGQGASRSEHEQYF
>TRBV14
CASSYTGSSYNEQFF